This T cell receptor beta chain was obtained from a study of cytomegalovirus exposure and HLA in healthy donors. This clone was counted between two and nine times. PCR was performed using 60 Vbeta and 13 Jbeta primers. Profiling relied on immunoSEQ multiplex PCR, and the TCRdb table lists in-frame clones only, not all of them. The table records around 130,000 clones, roughly 8.3% of them present only once. Sequenced input: PBMCs. The sequence came from a man in his forties or fifties in good health and CMV-seronegative.

The CDR3: CAGGWESSYEQYF. In nucleotides, the CDR3 is TGTGCCGGGGGGTGGGAGAGCTCCTACGAGCAGTACTTC. The rearrangement uses TRBV2 and TRBJ2-5; a weak D match, TRBD2 (6 bases). The DNA end favors TRBJ2-7, so the J call may be wrong. This CDR3 contains 13 residues. Germline CDR1 SNHLY, CDR2 FYNNEI.